This T cell receptor beta chain was profiled in a study of T cell responses to AZD1222 COVID-19 vaccine. Between the trimmed V and J ends, which lost 1 base and 10 bases, there was a span of 10 bases. From germline, CDR1 is MDHEN and CDR2 SYDVKM. CDR3 length: 12 amino acids. Profiling relied on immunoSEQ multiplex PCR, and the TCRdb table lists in-frame clones only, not all of them. The table includes around 100,000 clones, about 90% detected once. The receptor was derived from an adult in good health. This rearrangement joins TRBV28 to TRBJ1-1; D is undetermined. This material consisted of peripheral blood, taken on day 0 of MenACWY control vaccination. CDR3 sequence (DNA): TGTGCCAGCAGTTTATCTGGGGTCAGAGCTTTCTTT. Its translation: CASSLSGVRAFF.